The 15 T cell receptor beta chains below come from one sample, sequenced in a study of vaccination and CD4 T cells after COVID-19. Antigen specificity for these receptors is unknown. The study sequenced cultured CD4+ T cell DNA using the Oncomine TCR Beta short-read assay. TCRdb used MiXCR to reprocess the PCR reads, holding one entry per CDR3 protein. The sample yields 9,000 to 10,000 distinct CDR3 sequences, around 37% seen once. Treatment reported: 10-day PBMC culture with coronavirus spike peptide pools or control peptides (ViraFEST assay). The sequenced material came from CD4+ T cells from blood, cultured in vitro. These receptors all stem from a human donor who had recovered from COVID-19.

The chain has TRBV4-1 and TRBJ1-4; D is unresolved. V lost 3 bases and J lost 0, with 8 bases in between. From germline, CDR1 is MGHRA and CDR2 YSYEKL. The CDR3 runs to 15 residues. The CDR3 DNA reads as TGCGCCAGCAGCCAGCCAGGTTCAACTAATGAAAAACTGTTTTTT. The encoded protein is CASSQPGSTNEKLFF.

The chain couples TRBV25-1 to TRBJ2-3, with D perhaps matching TRBD1 (7 bases). Looked up from germline, CDR1 is MGHDK and CDR2 is SYGVNS. With 2 bases removed from V and 6 bases from J, the gap between germline ends came to 15 bases. The CDR3 is 15 residues long. DNA of the CDR3: TGTGCCAGCAGTGAACTCCCTCAGGGGGGTGATACGCAGTATTTT. Amino acid sequence: CASSELPQGGDTQYF.

This clonotype has only a few counts. The CDR3 nucleotides read TGCAGTGCTCAGACAGGGAGTCTAGAGACCCAGTACTTC. Encoded protein: CSAQTGSLETQYF. V gene TRBV20-1 combines with J gene TRBJ2-5, with 7 nucleotides matching TRBD1. Germline V gene lookup returns CDR1 DFQATT and CDR2 SNEGSKA (reference sequence). Unmatched junction bases numbered 7, after V lost 5 bases and J lost 4 bases. The CDR3 runs 13 residues.

This sequence joins TRBV9 and TRBJ1-2; 7 positions match TRBD1. The CDR3 runs to 17 residues. Germline trimming cut 4 bases from V and 4 bases from J; bases unmatched to any gene: 16. Germline V gives CDR1 SGDLS, CDR2 YYNGEE. The CDR3 nucleotides read TGTGCCAGCAGCCCCCTGGAGGGGGCTATGATCCCCTATGGCTACACCTTC. It encodes CASSPLEGAMIPYGYTF.

This rearrangement joins TRBV10-3 to TRBJ1-1; D ambiguous. The CDR3 has 12 amino acids. CDR1 and CDR2 (germline): ENHRY, SYGVKD. Between the trimmed V and J ends, which lost 7 bases and 1 base, there was a span of 7 bases. This CDR3 is CAIKGENTEAFF. CDR3 sequence (DNA): TGTGCCATCAAGGGAGAGAACACTGAAGCTTTCTTT.

The rearrangement links TRBV11-2 to TRBJ2-2, with D possibly being TRBD2 (6 bases). There are 16 residues in the CDR3. The V end lost 1 base, the J end lost 5 bases, and 14 bases lay between the germline ends. Germline lookup yields CDR1 SGHAT and CDR2 FQNNGV. The CDR3 reads CASSLVGSGRTGELFF. DNA for the CDR3: TGTGCCAGCAGCTTAGTGGGCAGTGGGAGGACCGGGGAGCTGTTTTTT.

The table lists this clonotype with a few counts. This chain links TRBV2 with TRBJ2-7; 9 bases align to TRBD1. Looked up from germline, CDR1 is SNHLY and CDR2 is FYNNEI. Trimming at V came to 5 bases and at J to 4 bases, leaving 6 bases not matched to a gene. The CDR3 runs to 14 residues. The CDR3 nucleotides read TGTGCCAGCAGTTGGGACAGGGAATCGTACGAGCAGTACTTC. It codes for CASSWDRESYEQYF.

This clonotype turned up a few times. The gene calls are TRBV5-1 and TRBJ2-5; 8 bases agree with TRBD2. In germline, CDR1 is SGHRS, CDR2 YFSETQ. CDR3 length equals 16 residues. V shed 4 bases and J 2 bases; nucleotides not matched to a gene: 10. This chain's CDR3 is CASSAAHAGGQETQYF. CDR3 DNA: TGCGCCAGCAGCGCAGCCCATGCGGGGGGTCAAGAGACCCAGTACTTC.

This clonotype was seen a handful of times. Sequence at one end of the junction differs from germline and may be a read error. V and J are TRBV7-9 and TRBJ2-7, with D possibly matching TRBD1 (6 bases). The CDR3 is 14 amino acids. CDR1 SEHNR and CDR2 FQNEAQ come from the germline V gene (reference sequence). Here the CDR3 DNA reads TGTGCCAGCAGCTCTTGGACAGACTCCTACGAGCAGTACTTT. It is translated as CASSSWTDSYEQYF.

The rearrangement joins TRBV2 to TRBJ1-1; tentative D call: TRBD1 (5 bases). This CDR3 is built from 14 residues. CDR1 SNHLY and CDR2 FYNNEI come from the germline V gene. The V end lost 4 bases, the J end lost 4 bases, and 13 bases lay between the germline ends. CDR3 sequence (DNA): TGTGCCAGCAGTGCGGAGGGGTTCGGCACTGAAGCTTTCTTT. It encodes CASSAEGFGTEAFF.

This clonotype was seen only a few times. The chain uses TRBV10-2 and TRBJ1-6; TRBD1 is a possible D gene (6 bases). The CDR3 loop spans 14 amino acids. Trimming shortened V by 3 bases and J by 6 bases, and 9 bases separated the two germline ends. Germline V lookup: CDR1 WSHSY, CDR2 SAAADI. In DNA form, the CDR3 reads TGCGCCAGCAGTGAACAGGGTGGTAATTCACCCCTCCACTTT. Protein: CASSEQGGNSPLHF.

The chain uses TRBV9 and TRBJ2-1; tentatively, D is TRBD2 (7 bases). Trimming pared 1 base from V and 10 bases from J, leaving 12 bases between. This CDR3 contains 13 residues. CDR1 and CDR2 from the germline V gene are SGDLS and YYNGEE. The CDR3 DNA follows: TGTGCCAGCAGCGTACCGGGGGGCCGGGAGCAGTTCTTC. Encoded protein: CASSVPGGREQFF.

V usage is TRBV10-1 and J usage is TRBJ1-2; no firm D call. The CDR3 consists of 11 residues. Germline lookup yields CDR1 WNHNN and CDR2 SYGVQD (reference sequence). V was clipped by 3 bases and J by 10 bases, with 9 bases between them. CDR3 protein: CASSDGRNYTF. In DNA form, the CDR3 reads TGCGCCAGCAGTGATGGGCGGAACTACACCTTC.

This rearrangement joins TRBV2 to TRBJ1-4; TRBD1 is a possible D gene (5 bases). CDR1 and CDR2 (germline): SNHLY, FYNNEI. The CDR3 consists of 14 residues. Trimming removed 5 bases from V and 3 bases from J, with 10 bases in between. The CDR3 region has the DNA TGTGCCAGCAGTCCAGGGTCACCTAATGAAAAACTGTTTTTT. Its protein product is CASSPGSPNEKLFF.

The chain is built from TRBV6-5 and TRBJ2-3; D is possibly TRBD2 (6 bases). The germline V gene encodes CDR1 MNHEY and CDR2 SVGAGI. The ends were cut back, 2 bases at V and 4 bases at J, with 13 bases in the middle. The CDR3 is 15 residues long. The chain's CDR3 is CASSYGGLYADTQYF. The CDR3 DNA reads TGTGCCAGCAGTTACGGGGGGTTATACGCAGATACGCAGTATTTT.